The source of this TCR beta chain is a study of CXCR3-negative and CXCR3-positive naive CD8 T cells. Study as a whole: Cumulative TRB read yield was roughly 140 million, averaging about 1.5 +/- 0.3 million per library. Study-wide findings and caveats: More hydrophobic TRB CDR3s were found in CXCR3-positive naive cells than in CXCR3-negative naive cells.

Triplicate sorts of under 350,000 cells per CD8+ subset. Researchers prepared the TRB cDNA libraries using 5' RACE with UMI labels. TCRdb re-called the 5' RACE reads; one entry per CDR3 protein, DNA not given. There are about 94,000 distinct CDR3 sequences in the sample, with around 0.53% held by the top ten. Per germline, CDR1 LNHDA and CDR2 SQIVND (reference sequence). The CDR3 runs to 15 residues. With respect to this clonotype: What it binds is unknown.

This TCR was sampled from a human donor in good health. Some clones in this sample may be carry-over from other donors' samples. Sequenced sample: naive CXCR3+ CD8+ T cells from blood. As for subset: CD45RO-CCR7+CD27+CD95- naive CD8+ T cells expressing CXCR3 (TNR3+). The rearrangement links TRBV19 to TRBJ2-2; checking the TCRdb D call of TRBD2 is not possible without DNA. CDR3 amino acids: CASSIGGSNTGELFF.